This T cell receptor beta chain emerged from a study of graft-versus-host responses after intestinal transplantation. Study-wide context: Once they had received anti-thymocyte globulin induction, all recipients took tacrolimus and steroids for 2 to 4 years.

CDR1 and CDR2 (germline): SGHTA, FQGTGA. V was pared by 2 bases and J by 0 bases, with 6 bases of the junction left unmatched. The CDR3 consists of 17 residues. Concerning this clone: What it binds is not known.

Generated by immunoSEQ multiplex PCR, the TCRdb table keeps only in-frame clones and is missing some. The profile shows roughly 93,000 clones, about 93% of them singletons. This chain joins TRBV7-3 and TRBJ2-1; 8 bases agree with TRBD1. The material was unstimulated CD8+ T cells sorted from spleen or lymph node cells, obtained before intestinal transplant. The origin of this receptor is a human donor who received an intestinal transplant. DNA of the CDR3: TGTGCCAGCAGCTTATACCCGACAGGGGACTCCTACAATGAGCAGTTCTTC. Protein: CASSLYPTGDSYNEQFF.